This is a list of T cell receptor beta chains from one sample in a study of cytomegalovirus exposure and HLA in healthy donors. The data were produced by immunoSEQ multiplex PCR, yet TCRdb's version contains in-frame clones alone and is incomplete. The sample holds tens of thousands of clones, around 85% seen once. Sequences were obtained from PBMCs. These receptors all come from a man aged 25 to 40 in good health and CMV-seronegative. CDR3s include the opening cysteine and the closing phenylalanine or tryptophan. A D gene is named only where the DNA matches it firmly. Expanded clones are given a class, and other clones once, few, many or no size at all.

j_call v_call clone_size d_call cdr3_nt cdr3_aa
TRBJ2-1 TRBV2 - - TGTGCCGGGAGGGGGGGGGACAATGAGCAGTTCTTC CAGRGGDNEQFF
TRBJ1-5 TRBV28 - TRBD1 TGTGCCAGCAGTCACTCAGGGGGCATCGATCAGCCCCAGCATTTT CASSHSGGIDQPQHF
TRBJ1-5 TRBV6-1 - - TGTGCCAGCAGTGAGGTCCCGGGCAATCAGCCCCAGCATTTT CASSEVPGNQPQHF
TRBJ1-2 TRBV7-6 - - TGTGCCAGCAGCTCCGGACGACAGTATGGCTACACCTTC CASSSGRQYGYTF
TRBJ1-2 TRBV6-6 - TRBD1 TGTGCCAGCAGTTACCCTCGACAGCAGGGGGACTATGGCTACACCTTC CASSYPRQQGDYGYTF
TRBJ2-2 TRBV18 - - TGTGCCAGCTCACCACTGGAGGGGTCGACCGGGGAGCTGTTTTTT CASSPLEGSTGELFF
TRBJ1-4 TRBV10-2 few TRBD1 TGCGCCAGCAGGAAAACCCGGGACAGGAATAATGAAAAACTGTTTTTT CASRKTRDRNNEKLFF
TRBJ2-3 TRBV6-1 - - TGTGCCATTGAGGATGCCCGGAGCACAGATACGCAGTATTTT CAIEDARSTDTQYF
TRBJ2-5 TRBV5-1 - TRBD2 TGCGCCAGCAGCCTCGGGAGGGGGTACCAAGAGACCCAGTACTTC CASSLGRGYQETQYF
TRBJ1-2 TRBV10-3 - - TGTGCCATCAGTGAGTCGCCCCAGATCTATGGCTACACCTTC CAISESPQIYGYTF
TRBJ2-7 TRBV2 - - TGTGCCAGCAGCGCCCCGGGACTTCAAGCCGAGCAGTACTTC CASSAPGLQAEQYF
TRBJ1-1 TRBV7-9 few - TGTGCCAGCAGCTTTAACGCGGAGAACACTGAAGCTTTCTTT CASSFNAENTEAFF
TRBJ1-2 TRBV7-8 - - TGTGCCAGCAGCGTACACCTAGACCGCGAATCTGATGGCTACACCTTC CASSVHLDRESDGYTF
TRBJ2-2 TRBV5-8 once - TGTGCCAGCAGCTTGGGACAGCACAACACCGGGGAGCTGTTTTTT CASSLGQHNTGELFF
TRBJ2-7 TRBV28 - - TGTGCCAGCAGTTTACTACTTCCGGGCGGGTACGAGCAGTACTTC CASSLLLPGGYEQYF
TRBJ2-7 TRBV28 - - TGTGCCAGCAGTCAACAGTCCTACGAGCAGTACTTC CASSQQSYEQYF
TRBJ1-2 TRBV2 few TRBD1 TGTGCCAGCAGCGGGGACAGCCGCTATGGCTACACCTTC CASSGDSRYGYTF
TRBJ1-5 TRBV6-5 few - TGTGCCAGCAGCACACAGGGAGGCAATCAGCCCCAGCATTTT CASSTQGGNQPQHF
TRBJ2-3 TRBV29-1 - - TGCAGCGCTCTGACTAGCACAGATACGCAGTATTTT CSALTSTDTQYF
TRBJ1-1 TRBV6-4 - - TGTGCCAGCAGTGCCAGACCGGACACGGGCACTGAAGCTTTCTTT CASSARPDTGTEAFF
TRBJ1-4 TRBV27 few - TGTGCCAGCAGTACCAGGGGACCGGGTGAAAAACTGTTTTTT CASSTRGPGEKLFF
TRBJ1-2 TRBV28 - - TGTGCCAGCAGTTTATGGACTTCAAACTATGGCTACACCTTC CASSLWTSNYGYTF
TRBJ1-6 TRBV2 once - TGTGCCACCAGCGCAGAGGGTCGGGCCTATAATTCACCCCTCCACTTT CATSAEGRAYNSPLHF
TRBJ1-6 TRBV7-2 few - TGTGCCAGCAGCTTAGCACCCAGAAATTCACCCCTCCACTTT CASSLAPRNSPLHF
TRBJ2-2 TRBV2 - - TGTGCCAGCAGTGAATACTGGCGGTCGGACGGGGAGCTGTTTTTT CASSEYWRSDGELFF
TRBJ2-3 TRBV5-1 - TRBD2 TGCGCCAGCAGCACTCGACTAGCGGGGTCCCGTGATACGCAGTATTTT CASSTRLAGSRDTQYF
TRBJ1-6 TRBV4-3 - TRBD1 TGCGCCAGCAGCCAGAATATAGGGACAGCCAATTCACCCCTCCACTTT CASSQNIGTANSPLHF
TRBJ2-5 TRBV5-1 - TRBD1 TGCGCCAGCAGCTTGGGGACAGGGAAAGAGACCCAGTACTTC CASSLGTGKETQYF
TRBJ2-7 TRBV5-6 few - TGTGCCAGCAGCTTTATGACTCAGAGGAGGCCCTACGAGCAGTACTTC CASSFMTQRRPYEQYF
TRBJ1-1 TRBV6-5 - - TGTGCCAGCTTTTTTTTGTCGGGAATTGGTGAAGCTTTCTTT CASFFLSGIGEAFF
TRBJ2-3 TRBV29-1 once - TGCAGCGTGAGGAGACTAGTCGCCAGCACAGATACGCAGTATTTT CSVRRLVASTDTQYF
TRBJ1-2 TRBV12-2 - - TGTGCAAGTCGCTTAGCGATTTCCCCGACACGTAACTATGGCTACACCTTC CASRLAISPTRNYGYTF
TRBJ1-1 TRBV15 once - TGTGCCACCATCAGGGATAGGACTGTCACTGAAGCTTTCTTT CATIRDRTVTEAFF
TRBJ2-1 TRBV18 - - TGTGCCAGCTCACCCACAGCACAGGGCAGTGAGCAGTTCTTC CASSPTAQGSEQFF
TRBJ2-7 TRBV18 - - TGTGCCAGCTCGCCGAGCTCCTACGAGCAGTACTTC CASSPSSYEQYF
TRBJ2-7 TRBV10-3 once TRBD1 TGTGCCGCCACTCCCGGGACAGGGGACGAGCAGTACTTC CAATPGTGDEQYF
TRBJ1-1 TRBV27 once - TGTGCCAGCAGTCCCCGGGGAGAGACTAACACTGAAGCTTTCTTT CASSPRGETNTEAFF
TRBJ2-7 TRBV19 - - TGTGCCAGTAGTATGGAGACGGCGGGCGGCGAGCAGTACTTC CASSMETAGGEQYF
TRBJ2-7 TRBV30 - - TGTGCCGCCTCTTTAAGGGGTTTAACTCCCTCCTACGAGCAGTACTTC CAASLRGLTPSYEQYF
TRBJ2-1 TRBV4-2 - TRBD2 TGTGCCAACAGCCGTAGACTAGCGGGATCCTCCTACAATGAGCAGTTCTTC CANSRRLAGSSYNEQFF
TRBJ1-2 TRBV30 - - TGTGCCTACTCCTCCCTACGCGGCTACACCTTC CAYSSLRGYTF
TRBJ2-3 TRBV7-9 - - TGTGCCAGCAGCTTAGACTCAGATACGCAGTATTTT CASSLDSDTQYF
TRBJ2-6 TRBV6-4 - TRBD2 TGTGCCAGCAGTGAGGGGGGGGCTGGGGCCAACGTCCTGACTTTC CASSEGGAGANVLTF
TRBJ1-1 TRBV28 - TRBD1 TGTGCCAGCAGTTTTCGTAAGACAGGGGGCGCGGGTAGGGCTGAAGCTTTCTTT CASSFRKTGGAGRAEAFF
TRBJ1-1 TRBV6-5 - TRBD1 TGTGCCAGCACCCAGACAGGGTTTGACACTGAAGCTTTCTTT CASTQTGFDTEAFF
TRBJ1-6 TRBV7-9 - - TGTGCCAGCAGTAGACAGAGTGATAATTCACCCCTCCACTTT CASSRQSDNSPLHF
TRBJ2-5 TRBV7-2 - - TGTGCCAGCAGCTTAGTAGAGGGTACGGACGGGGACTTC CASSLVEGTDGDF
TRBJ1-5 TRBV5-6 - - TGTGCCAGCTCTCTTAGAACAACAGGAAACTATCAGCCCCAGCATTTT CASSLRTTGNYQPQHF
TRBJ1-1 TRBV7-3 - - TGTGCCAGCAGCCTCACGCCCGGGAACACTGAAGCTTTCTTT CASSLTPGNTEAFF
TRBJ1-4 TRBV9 few - TGTGCCAGCAGCTCCGCCGGGACAACTAATGAAAAACTGTTTTTT CASSSAGTTNEKLFF
TRBJ1-5 TRBV27 - TRBD1 TGTGCCAGCAGGACAGGGGGGAGCAATCAGCCCCAGCATTTT CASRTGGSNQPQHF
TRBJ1-5 TRBV7-6 - - TGTGCCATCTTCCTCGGACACCAAAGAGTCGGGGGTCAGCCCCAGCATTTT CAIFLGHQRVGGQPQHF